The clone carrying this T cell receptor (beta chain) came up many times. This sample was included in a study of CD8+CD57+ T cells in acquired aplastic anemia. V was cut by 4 bases and J by 1 base, with 14 bases left in between. In germline, CDR1 is SNHLY, CDR2 FYNNEI. The CDR3 runs to 16 residues. Genomic DNA, the template, was used for profiling of the TCR beta VDJ and CDR3. TCRdb passed the reads through MiXCR, listing each CDR3 protein once. The sample lists some 220,000 distinct CDR3 sequences, 34% occurring once. The chain uses TRBV2 and TRBJ1-5, with a tentative D call TRBD1 (5 bases). The sequencing input was sorted CD4+, CD8+, or CD8+CD57+ T cells (not recorded which) from PBMCs. The source of this sequence is a human donor in good health, serving as a control. In DNA, the CDR3 is TGTGCCAGCAGTGTGGGAAGGGGTGAGAGCAATCAGCCCCAGCATTTT. Protein: CASSVGRGESNQPQHF.